The 9 T cell receptor beta chains below were found in one sample sequenced in a study of OX40 agonist ivuxolimab in advanced cancers. The repertoire was sequenced with immunoSEQ multiplex PCR; TCRdb's copy has only in-frame clones and lacks some. The sample records more than 65,000 clones, 94% being singletons. The sample was CD4+ or CD8+ T cells sorted from blood, taken in a trial of the OX40 agonist ivuxolimab. These receptors were taken from an adult with an advanced solid tumor such as melanoma, head and neck, liver or kidney cancer.

The chain combines TRBV6-5 with TRBJ2-2; D is unclear. The germline CDR1 and CDR2 sequences are MNHEY and SVGAGI. The CDR3 runs 12 residues. The germline V and J ends were trimmed by 10 bases and 0 bases, with 6 bases remaining between them. The DNA for the CDR3 is TGTGCCACCGGTTCGAACACCGGGGAGCTGTTTTTT. This encodes CATGSNTGELFF.

This rearrangement joins TRBV6-4 to TRBJ1-1; D gene ambiguous. Trimming cost V 6 bases and J 0 bases, with 8 bases left between them. This CDR3 contains 13 residues. CDR1 and CDR2 (germline): MRHNA, SNTAGT. DNA for the CDR3: TGTGCCAGCAGACGCAATGTGAACACTGAAGCTTTCTTT. Its protein product is CASRRNVNTEAFF.

The chain carries TRBV6-5 and TRBJ1-1; D not resolved. Looked up from germline, CDR1 is MNHEY and CDR2 is SVGAGI. V was trimmed by 5 bases and J by 1 base, leaving 2 bases between them. CDR3 length: 11 residues. CDR3 DNA: TGTGCCAGCAGTCCGAACACTGAAGCTTTCTTT. Translated: CASSPNTEAFF.

This chain joins TRBV6-6 and TRBJ2-7; 8 bases line up with TRBD1. Germline CDR1 and CDR2: MNHNY and SVGAGI (reference sequence). CDR3 length: 15 amino acids. Trimming removed 0 bases from V and 4 bases from J; junction bases left unmatched: 5. DNA of the CDR3: TGTGCCAGCAGTTACTCGGGACAGGAACTTTACGAGCAGTACTTC. Its translation is CASSYSGQELYEQYF.

The CDR3 DNA is TGTGCCAGCAGCGTAGCACAGCGAAACTATGGCTACACCTTC. It translates to CASSVAQRNYGYTF. The V gene is TRBV9, the J gene TRBJ1-2, with no clear D. There are 14 residues in the CDR3. Per the germline V gene, CDR1 is SGDLS and CDR2 is YYNGEE. The ends were cut back, 0 bases at V and 2 bases at J, with 8 bases in the middle.

The rearrangement uses TRBV18 and TRBJ2-3; a weak D match, TRBD2 (5 bases). V shed 3 bases and J shed 6 bases, with 16 bases lying between them. CDR3 size: 15 residues. CDR1 is KGHSH, CDR2 LQKENI, per germline. The CDR3 is CASSPLSAASDTQYF. The DNA for the CDR3 is TGTGCCAGCTCACCCTTATCAGCGGCCTCGGATACGCAGTATTTT.

V usage is TRBV2 and J usage is TRBJ1-1; D gene uncertain. Germline V CDR1 and CDR2: SNHLY, FYNNEI. Between the trimmed V and J ends, which lost 7 bases and 0 bases, there was a span of 6 bases. The CDR3 runs to 12 residues. The CDR3: CASIKMNTEAFF. CDR3 nucleotides: TGTGCCAGCATAAAGATGAACACTGAAGCTTTCTTT.

The J gene is TRBJ2-5, the V gene TRBV28; TRBD1 agrees at 9 bases. This CDR3 region has 14 residues. V dropped 6 bases and J dropped 5; count of bases not matched to a gene: 7. Germline V gene data show CDR1 as MDHEN and CDR2 as SYDVKM. CDR3 nucleotide sequence: TGTGCCAGCAGCCCCGGACAGGGGATGGAGACCCAGTACTTC. Residues: CASSPGQGMETQYF.

This chain uses TRBV28 with TRBJ2-7; maybe TRBD1 (6 bases). V lost 7 bases and J lost 1, with 11 bases in between. Germline V gives CDR1 MDHEN, CDR2 SYDVKM. CDR3 length: 13 residues. The CDR3 coding sequence is TGTGCCAGCACAAGCACAGGGTCCTACGAGCAGTACTTC. Protein product: CASTSTGSYEQYF.